This T cell receptor beta chain was observed in a study of lymphopenia after photon versus proton radiotherapy. Findings of the study overall: In patients who died, overall survival fell as post-nadir TCR diversity dropped more. Under photons, naive T cells and diversity fell while effector/memory populations rose. Better survival with proton therapy was suggested as possible, not demonstrated.

Comment on this clone: Its antigen is undetermined.

Per the germline V gene, CDR1 is KGHSH and CDR2 is LQKENI. The CDR3 is 16 residues long. The V segment lost 3 bases and the J segment 0 bases; nucleotides outside the gene matches: 7. This table comes from immunoSEQ multiplex PCR, and its TCRdb copy is limited to in-frame clones, with some not included. The sample includes under 30,000 clones, about 88% seen only once; the top ten take around 0.76%. Sequenced material: peripheral blood, taken from a patient treated with photon-based radiotherapy. The TCR was taken from a woman between 45 and 60 years old with cholangiocarcinoma. This chain connects TRBV18 to TRBJ1-2, with 7 bases lining up with TRBD1. As DNA, the CDR3 is TGTGCCAGCTCACCCCGGACAGGAGATACTAACTATGGCTACACCTTC. Its protein product is CASSPRTGDTNYGYTF.